The T cell receptor (delta chain) described here comes from a study of gamma-delta chains in newborns, infants, children. For the study at large: Innate gammadelta T cells reportedly expand polyclonally right after birth, driven by microbial exposure, per the title.

TCRdb re-called the reads via CATT. The table includes about 5,400 delta-chain clones, about 18% detected once. The V and J ends lost 5 bases and 5 bases respectively, with 12 bases between them. This CDR3 contains 14 residues. From germline, CDR1 is TSWWSYY and CDR2 QGS. This clone is medium-sized. Other nucleotide sequences from this sample produce the same CDR3. This receptor was obtained from a child who was a newborn, infant or young child, either healthy, febrile or measles-vaccinated (not recorded which). This sequence joins TRDV1 and TRDJ2; no clear D. Sequencing input: blood. This chain's CDR3 is CALGSPPKTAQLFF. CDR3 in DNA: TGTGCTCTTGGGTCCCCTCCGAAAACAGCACAACTCTTCTTT.